The TCR beta chain described here comes from a study of OX40 agonist ivuxolimab in advanced cancers. Study-wide context: Ivuxolimab doses were 0.01, 0.1, 0.3, 1.5, 3 or 10 mg/kg every 2 weeks. Patients undergoing dose escalation presented with hepatocellular carcinoma, melanoma, renal cell or head and neck cancer. Study-wide results and caveats: Partial responders dosed at 0.1-3.0 mg/kg displayed clonal expansion ranking among the lowest.

Libraries were prepared by immunoSEQ multiplex PCR; TCRdb keeps only in-frame clonotypes and omits some of them. The data show roughly 100,000 clones, with 90% seen just once and about 0.5% held by the top ten. The sample holds one count of this clone. Its antigen is not identified. Collection of blood occurred at baseline, at cycle 4 day 1, and at cycle 7 day 1. There are 14 residues in the CDR3. Germline loops: CDR1 SGHRS, CDR2 YFSETQ. V shed 6 bases and J shed 7 bases, with 14 bases lying between them. The V call is TRBV5-1, the J call TRBJ1-6, with a tentative D call TRBD1 (5 bases). Sequencing used CD4+ or CD8+ T cells sorted from blood, obtained in a trial of the OX40 agonist ivuxolimab. The source of this sequence is an adult with an advanced solid tumor such as melanoma, head and neck, liver or kidney cancer. CDR3: CASNPAGGNSPLHF. DNA for the CDR3: TGCGCCAGCAACCCTGCCGGGGGGAATTCACCCCTCCACTTT.